These 31 T cell receptor beta chains share one sample of origin, sequenced in a study of tumor and adjacent non-tumor tissue in lung cancer. The template was RNA from unsorted bulk tissue. The normal lung tissue was taken more than 3 cm from the tumor edge. The library came from three nested PCR rounds adapted from ARM-PCR protocols. One entry per CDR3 protein results from TCRdb running MiXCR on the multiplex PCR reads. Here the sample spans some 80,000 distinct CDR3 sequences, approximately 82% being singletons. Sequencing used distant non-tumor lung tissue. These receptors were collected from a man between 65 and 85 years old with non-small cell lung cancer.

CDR3 residues: CASSSGSFKSYEQYF. As DNA, the CDR3 is TGTGCCAGCAGTTCCGGGAGCTTCAAGTCCTACGAGCAGTACTTC. This sequence joins TRBV6-6 and TRBJ2-7; D perhaps matches TRBD2 (6 bases). CDR1 MNHNY and CDR2 SVGAGI come from the germline V gene (reference sequence). Trimming cost V 4 bases and J 1 base, with 14 bases left between them. This CDR3 is built from 15 residues.

Only one count was recorded for this clonotype. The junction departs from germline at one end; a sequencing error may be responsible. This chain links TRBV5-6 with TRBJ1-6, with a possible D match to TRBD1 (5 bases). The CDR3 is made up of 16 amino acids. The germline V gene encodes CDR1 SGHDT and CDR2 YYEEEE. Here the CDR3 reads CASSYLAGHLNSPLHF. CDR3 DNA sequence: TGTGCCAGCAGCTACTTAGCTGGACACCTTAATTCACCGCTCCACTTT.

This clonotype occurred once. The J gene is TRBJ2-3, the V gene TRBV11-2; possibly TRBD2 for D (6 bases). The CDR3 sequence is 17 residues long. The V gene's germline CDR1 is SGHAT and CDR2 FQNNGV. V dropped 7 bases and J dropped 4 bases, with 24 bases sitting between them. CDR3 residues: CASTSYSDTASADTQYF. CDR3 bases: TGTGCCAGCACCTCTTATTCTGACACTGCTAGCGCAGATACGCAGTATTTT.

With respect to this clonotype: Mismatch with germline at one junction end may stem from a read error. The chain recombines TRBV28 with TRBJ1-1; no clear D. The germline V gene encodes CDR1 MDHEN and CDR2 SYDVKM. The CDR3 runs 15 residues. The CDR3 is CASSSSPNLNTDAFF. In nucleotides, the CDR3 is TGTGCCAGCAGTTCATCTCCGAACTTGAACACTGACGCTTTCTTT. Drawing the rest from reference TRBV28 and TRBJ1-1, the complete variable domain is DVKVTQSSRYLVKRTGEKVFLECVQDMDHENMFWYRQDPGLGLRLIYFSYDVKMKEKGDIPEGYSVSREKKERFSLILESASTNQTSMYLCASSSSPNLNTDAFFGQGTRLTVV.

With respect to this clonotype: One junction end does not reproduce the germline sequence, and a read error may be involved. The gene calls are TRBV7-9 and TRBJ1-2; possible D gene TRBD1, 5 bases. The CDR3 is 15 residues long. Germline CDR1 SEHNR, CDR2 FQNEAQ (reference sequence). CDR3 sequence: CTSSIEGIGFFGYTF. The CDR3 DNA reads as TGTACCAGCAGCATAGAGGGGATCGGATTTTTTGGCTACACCTTC.

V is TRBV4-2 and J is TRBJ1-6, with TRBD1 matching 7 bases. The CDR3 loop spans 18 amino acids. The germline CDR1 and CDR2 sequences are LGHNA and YNFKEQ. The V gene end was trimmed by 0 bases and the J gene end by 13 bases; junction bases not matched to a gene: 18. CDR3 region: CASSQEPGQRLSRSPLHF. The DNA for the CDR3 is TGTGCCAGCAGCCAAGAACCGGGACAGAGGTTGTCACGCTCCCCCCTCCACTTT.

This clonotype was observed once. The chain is built from TRBV12-3 or TRBV12-4 and TRBJ1-4; D is unresolved. The CDR3 totals 18 residues. V shed 6 bases and J shed 3 bases, with 23 bases lying between them. In DNA form, the CDR3 reads TGTGCCAGCAGCTCCGGACCACCGGATCGGATGGCTAATGAAAAACTGTTTTTT. Protein product: CASSSGPPDRMANEKLFF.

The table lists this clonotype with a few counts. The chain couples TRBV7-9 to TRBJ2-3; 10 bases map to TRBD2. This CDR3 spans 13 amino acids. Unmatched junction bases numbered 4, after V lost 8 bases and J lost 5 bases. Germline V gives CDR1 SEHNR, CDR2 FQNEAQ (reference sequence). The CDR3 protein is CASLSSGGDTQYF. DNA of the CDR3: TGTGCCAGCTTATCTAGCGGGGGAGATACGCAGTATTTT.

As concerns this clonotype: This may come from a read error, since a much larger clone is one base off. This rearrangement joins TRBV28 to TRBJ2-3; TRBD1 matches 8 bases. CDR1 MDHEN and CDR2 SYDVKM come from the germline V gene. V shed 8 bases and J 8 bases; nucleotides not matched to a gene: 12. The CDR3 is made up of 14 amino acids. The CDR3 DNA reads TGTGCCAGCGGCCCGGGACAGGTCTCCACTACGCAGTATTTT. Translated, it gives CASGPGQVSTTQYF.

This clonotype was detected only a few times. The genes are TRBV6-5 and TRBJ2-7; no reliable D call. The CDR3 is made up of 13 amino acids. Deletions cut 2 bases from V and 10 bases from J, with 15 bases between. Per germline, CDR1 MNHEY and CDR2 SVGAGI. The CDR3 region is CASSYTDSYKQYF. The CDR3 coding sequence is TGTGCCAGCAGTTACACAGACTCCTACAAACAGTACTTC.

Of note for this clonotype: The junction differs from germline at one of its ends, possibly a read error. The V and J genes are TRBV29-1 and TRBJ1-2; the D is unclear. CDR1 is SQVTM and CDR2 is ANQGSEA in the germline V gene. The CDR3 covers 13 residues. Here the CDR3 DNA reads TGCAGCGTTGAAGACAGTCCTAACCATGGCTACACCTTC. Translating gives CSVEDSPNHGYTF.

This clonotype was found once. The chain uses TRBV7-9 and TRBJ2-7, with 10 bases lining up with TRBD2. The closer fit of TRBJ2-1 to the DNA end suggests the J call may be wrong. The CDR3 runs 15 residues. The germline CDR1 and CDR2 sequences are SEHNR and FQNEAQ (reference sequence). CDR3: CASSFQLAGLFEQFF. DNA of the CDR3: TGTGCCAGCAGCTTCCAACTAGCGGGGTTATTCGAGCAGTTCTTC.

This clonotype was picked up one time. The chain recombines TRBV5-5 with TRBJ2-3, with TRBD1 matching 12 bases. Germline V lookup: CDR1 SGHKS, CDR2 YYEKEE (reference sequence). The CDR3 is 19 amino acids. The J segment lost 2 bases and the V segment lost 4 bases, leaving 14 bases of the junction unmatched. This CDR3 reads CASSTNGTGGVLHTDTQYF. The CDR3 DNA is TGTGCCAGCAGCACTAACGGGACAGGGGGCGTCCTTCACACAGATACGCAGTATTTT.

Note on this clonotype: One junction end does not reproduce the germline sequence, and a read error may be involved. This chain uses TRBV5-1 with TRBJ2-2; D ambiguous. This CDR3 is 13 amino acids long. In germline, CDR1 is SGHRS, CDR2 YFSETQ. This chain's CDR3 is CGSSLDGIGELFF. The CDR3 nucleotides read TGCGGCAGCAGCCTGGATGGGATCGGGGAGCTGTTTTTT.

This clonotype has only a few counts. Likely a read error: the CDR3 ends without its conserved phenylalanine or tryptophan. This chain connects TRBV11-3 to TRBJ2-7; 12 bases line up with TRBD1. The CDR3 is 18 amino acids. Germline V lookup: CDR1 SGHNT, CDR2 YENEEA. The CDR3 DNA reads as TGTGCCAGCAGCTTAGCGGGGACAGGGGGCTCTATGACCTATGAGCAGTACCTC. It codes for CASSLAGTGGSMTYEQYL.

As regards this clonotype: The junction does not match germline at one end; this may be a read error. The gene calls are TRBV6-5 and TRBJ1-1; weak D call: TRBD1 (5 bases). CDR1 and CDR2 from the germline V gene are MNHEY and SVGAGI. CDR3 size: 17 residues. In nucleotides, the CDR3 is TGTGTCAGCAGTTACTCTCGGGCGTGGGGGGAGATCACTGAAGCTTTATTT. Translated, it gives CVSSYSRAWGEITEALF.

To note about this clonotype: It may be a read error: a sequence one base away is much more abundant. The CDR3 ends on some other residue instead of the conserved phenylalanine or tryptophan, so this is likely a read error. The chain joins TRBV20-1 to TRBJ1-5; D gene uncertain. This CDR3 comprises 11 residues. V lost 2 bases, J lost 7 bases, and 6 bases lay in between. Germline assignment: CDR1 DFQATT and CDR2 SNEGSKA (reference sequence). The CDR3 protein is CSARFGQPQHY. The CDR3 nucleotides are TGCAGTGCTAGATTCGGGCAGCCCCAGCATTAT.

Relative to its sample, this clonotype is large. V usage is TRBV5-6 and J usage is TRBJ2-4; 10 nucleotides agree with TRBD1. The V segment lost 4 bases and the J segment 6 bases; nucleotides outside the gene matches: 13. This CDR3 spans 17 amino acids. CDR1 SGHDT and CDR2 YYEEEE come from the germline V gene. CDR3 loop: CASSATGTGVVGNIQYF. CDR3 nucleotide sequence: TGTGCCAGCAGCGCTACCGGGACAGGGGTCGTTGGAAACATTCAGTACTTC.

On this clonotype: The conserved phenylalanine or tryptophan normally closing the CDR3 is absent here, so this likely arose from a read error. This sequence joins TRBV6-2 or TRBV6-3 and TRBJ2-1; the D gene could be TRBD1 or TRBD2 (6 bases each). The CDR3 totals 16 residues. Germline V gene lookup returns CDR1 MNHEY and CDR2 SVGEGT. CDR3 amino acids: CSSSWIKGGLSNEQFY. CDR3 DNA: TGTTCCAGCAGTTGGATTAAGGGGGGTTTAAGCAATGAGCAGTTCTAC.

Of note for this clonotype: An end of the junction differs from the germline gene, which may be a read error. J is TRBJ2-3 and V is TRBV4-1, with D uncertain. Gene TRBJ1-5 matches the end of the DNA better, so the J call may be wrong. The CDR3 runs to 14 residues. Germline loops: CDR1 MGHRA, CDR2 YSYEKL. This CDR3 is CASSQVAWPDTQHF. CDR3 nucleotides: TGCGCCAGTAGCCAAGTGGCATGGCCAGATACGCAGCATTTT.

On this clonotype itself: Lacking the conserved final phenylalanine or tryptophan, this CDR3 likely reflects a read error. The chain uses TRBV12-3 or TRBV12-4 and TRBJ1-6; D is ambiguous. The CDR3 covers 14 residues. This CDR3 reads CASSLRTDNSPLHS. The CDR3 DNA is TGTGCCAGCAGTTTACGGACCGATAATTCACCACTCCACTCT.

On this clonotype: This may be a read error, as it is one base from a much larger clone. The chain combines TRBV28 with TRBJ1-1, with unresolved D. The CDR3 extends over 14 amino acids. Per germline, CDR1 MDHEN and CDR2 SYDVKM. The CDR3 loop is CPSSPGSWNTEAFF. The CDR3 DNA is TGTCCCAGCAGTCCCGGAAGTTGGAACACTGAAGCTTTCTTT.

The CDR3 is CSVVSGAGEQYEQYF. CDR3 DNA sequence: TGCAGTGTTGTATCCGGTGCAGGGGAGCAGTACGAGCAGTACTTC. The V gene is TRBV20-1, the J gene TRBJ2-7; a possible D gene is TRBD1 (6 bases). Germline CDR1 is DFQATT and CDR2 is SNEGSKA (reference sequence). V gave up 7 bases and J gave up 4 bases, with 23 bases separating them. The CDR3 is 15 residues long.

On this clonotype: A read error may account for a junction end that differs from germline. The chain carries TRBV11-3 and TRBJ2-1; weak D call: TRBD1 (6 bases). The CDR3 consists of 15 residues. Germline CDR1 reads SGHNT; CDR2 reads YENEEA. In DNA form, the CDR3 reads TGTGTCAGCAGCATCGATAGGGGGACCTACAATGAACAGTTCTTC. This sequence encodes CVSSIDRGTYNEQFF. Full variable domain (remainder filled in from reference TRBV11-3 and TRBJ2-1): EAGVVQSPRYKIIEKKQPVAFWCNPISGHNTLYWYLQNLGQGPELLIRYENEEAVDDSQLPKDRFSAERLKGVDSTLKIQPAELGDSAVYLCVSSIDRGTYNEQFFGPGTRLTVL.

With respect to this clonotype: A read error may produce the germline difference seen at one junction end. The rearrangement joins TRBV6-1 to TRBJ1-2, with 8 positions matching TRBD1. The CDR3 extends over 14 amino acids. The germline gives CDR1 MNHNS, CDR2 SASEGT. CDR3 bases: TGTGACAGCAGCCCGGACAGGGAGGCCTATAGCTACACCTTC. Encoded protein: CDSSPDREAYSYTF.

As to this clonotype: One end of the junction is discordant with germline, which a read error may explain. V usage is TRBV11-2 and J usage is TRBJ2-2, with D possibly TRBD2 on 5 matching bases. The CDR3 is made up of 16 amino acids. Germline CDR1 reads SGHAT; CDR2 reads FQNNGV. As DNA, the CDR3 is TGTGCCAACAGCTTAGTGGTCACATGGGTTGCCGGGGAACTGTTTTTT. It translates to CANSLVVTWVAGELFF.

The chain links TRBV6-2 or TRBV6-3 to TRBJ2-3; D not resolved. Trimming removed 5 bases at V and 9 bases at J, with 24 bases between. Per the germline V gene, CDR1 is MNHEY and CDR2 is SVGEGT. The CDR3 totals 16 residues. The CDR3 bases are TGTGCCAGCAGTAAGAATGCGGTACTGGTGTCGGAAACGCAGTATTTT. It translates to CASSKNAVLVSETQYF.

Worth noting for this clonotype: One junction end does not reproduce the germline sequence, and a read error may be involved. This sequence joins TRBV6-2 or TRBV6-3 and TRBJ2-1, with 14 bases fitting TRBD2. The CDR3 is made up of 19 amino acids. In germline, CDR1 is MNHEY, CDR2 SVGEGT. The CDR3 here is CASSYGTSGSGRGHNEQFF. CDR3 DNA: TGTGCTAGCAGTTATGGGACTAGCGGGAGTGGACGTGGGCACAATGAGCAGTTCTTC.

A word on this clonotype: At one end the junction does not follow the germline gene, possibly because of a read error. The rearrangement uses TRBV29-1 and TRBJ2-5; D is ambiguous. Germline CDR1 reads SQVTM; CDR2 reads ANQGSEA. The CDR3 loop spans 13 amino acids. The CDR3 DNA reads as TGCAGCGTGGCCGAGAGGTTCCAAGAGGCTCAGCACTTC. It encodes CSVAERFQEAQHF.

This chain joins TRBV28 and TRBJ2-5, with 12 bases matching TRBD2. Losses at the gene ends were 2 bases for V and 3 bases for J; bases not matched to a gene: 16. Germline-derived CDR1 and CDR2 are MDHEN and SYDVKM. The CDR3 loop spans 20 amino acids. CDR3 amino acids: CASSLLDLQTSGREEETQYF. CDR3 bases: TGTGCCAGCAGTTTACTTGACCTCCAGACTAGCGGGAGAGAGGAAGAGACCCAGTACTTC.

Regarding this clonotype: A much bigger clone sits one base away, suggesting this may be a read error. The rearrangement joins TRBV20-1 to TRBJ1-4, with D perhaps matching TRBD1 (5 bases). Germline-derived CDR1 and CDR2 are DFQATT and SNEGSKA (reference sequence). This CDR3 has 13 residues. The CDR3 nucleotides read TGCAGTGCTAGGACAGCAACTAATGTAAAACTGTTTTTT. Its protein product is CSARTATNVKLFF.